The 30 T cell receptor beta chains below all came from one sample that was sequenced in a study of metastatic and nonmetastatic thyroid tumors. TCRdb reanalyzed the PCR reads via MiXCR. Of tens of thousands of clones listed, about a sixth are singletons. Treatment of any kind had been given to no patient before thyroid surgery. The sequenced sample consisted of tumor tissue. The receptor source for this set is a female donor with papillary thyroid cancer or a benign thyroid nodule (not recorded which). Some clones in this sample may be carry-over from other donors' samples.

This clone was picked up many times. The rearrangement uses TRBV4-1 and TRBJ2-1; a possible D gene is TRBD2 (6 bases). CDR1 and CDR2 (germline): MGHRA, YSYEKL. The germline V and J ends were trimmed by 4 bases and 10 bases, with 17 bases remaining between them. This CDR3 comprises 14 residues. For the CDR3, the DNA is TGCGCCAGCAGCCGAACCCTAGGACTACCAGAGCAGTTCTTC. This sequence encodes CASSRTLGLPEQFF.

This clone was picked up many times. The chain joins TRBV3-1 to TRBJ1-2; 7 positions agree with TRBD1. The germline V gene encodes CDR1 LGHDT and CDR2 YNNKEL (reference sequence). CDR3 size: 16 residues. The V gene end was trimmed by 4 bases and the J gene end by 4 bases; junction bases not matched to a gene: 12. In DNA, the CDR3 is TGTGCCAGCAGCCCCCGGGACAGTTCGCAGTTCTATGGCTACACCTTC. Encoded protein: CASSPRDSSQFYGYTF.

The genes are TRBV20-1 and TRBJ2-1, with 7 bases fitting TRBD2. The CDR3 runs 15 residues. The V gene end was trimmed by 6 bases and the J gene end by 5 bases; junction bases not matched to a gene: 13. CDR1 and CDR2 (germline): DFQATT, SNEGSKA (reference sequence). The CDR3 here is CSAVSNSGRDNEQFF. The CDR3 DNA reads as TGCAGTGCGGTAAGCAATAGCGGGCGGGACAATGAGCAGTTCTTC.

In its sample, this clone ranks as medium-sized (0.01 to 0.1%). A read error may account for a junction end that differs from germline. V gene TRBV7-2 combines with J gene TRBJ2-7, with TRBD2 matching 10 bases. CDR3 size: 17 residues. CDR1 SGHTA and CDR2 FQGNSA come from the germline V gene. The CDR3: CASSLAGVSWDSYEQYF. The CDR3 coding sequence is TGTGCCAGCAGCCTAGCGGGGGTCTCGTGGGATTCCTACGAGCAGTACTTC. Looking up the rest from reference TRBV7-2 and TRBJ2-7 gives the full variable domain: GAGVSQSPSNKVTEKGKDVELRCDPISGHTALYWYRQSLGQGLEFLIYFQGNSAPDKSGLPSDRFSAERTGGSVSTLTIQRTQQEDSAVYLCASSLAGVSWDSYEQYFGPGTRLTVT.

This clone was observed at least ten times. The chain joins TRBV7-2 to TRBJ2-3; TRBD1 aligns across 8 bases. The CDR3 spans 14 residues. Germline lookup yields CDR1 SGHTA and CDR2 FQGNSA. J was trimmed by 5 bases and V by 3 bases; bases with no gene match: 4. CDR3 amino acids: CASSFRGLEDTQYF. CDR3 bases: TGTGCCAGCAGCTTCAGGGGGCTGGAAGATACGCAGTATTTT.

This clone appeared many times. This chain joins TRBV20-1 and TRBJ2-1; D remains unclear. Germline V CDR1 and CDR2: DFQATT, SNEGSKA (reference sequence). CDR3 length: 15 amino acids. V was clipped by 3 bases and J by 7 bases, with 19 bases between them. CDR3 in amino acids: CSASGWARKTNEQFF. The CDR3 bases are TGCAGTGCTAGCGGCTGGGCTAGAAAGACGAATGAGCAGTTCTTC.

This clone has only a few counts. A much larger clonotype is one base distant, so this may be a read error. This specimen includes other DNA sequences encoding the same CDR3. The rearrangement uses TRBV28 and TRBJ2-5; D gene uncertain. The V and J ends lost 1 base and 8 bases respectively, with 11 bases between them. CDR3 length: 13 residues. Germline V CDR1 and CDR2: MDHEN, SYDVKM. The DNA of the CDR3 is TGTGCCAGCAGTTTATTTAGCTCTGCTACCCAGTACTTC. Translating gives CASSLFSSATQYF. Combining the CDR3 with reference TRBV28 and TRBJ2-5 gives the whole variable domain DVKVTQSSRYLVKRTGEKVFLECVQDMDHENMFWYRQDPGLGLRLIYFSYDVKMKEKGDIPEGYSVSREKKERFSLILESASTNQTSMYLCASSLFSSATQYFGPGTRLLVL.

A remark on this clone: This could be a read error, since a much larger clone is one nucleotide away. This sequence joins TRBV6-2 or TRBV6-3 and TRBJ2-5; D gene ambiguous. The CDR3 extends over 13 amino acids. V lost 2 bases and J lost 4, with 8 bases in between. The germline gives CDR1 MNHEY, CDR2 SVGEGT. CDR3 loop: CASSYRDGETQYF. Written as DNA, the CDR3 is TGTGCCAGCAGTTACCGTGATGGAGAGACCCAGTACTTC.

This clone has a count of ten or more. This chain links TRBV12-3 or TRBV12-4 with TRBJ2-2; unclear D gene. The CDR3 has 12 residues. V lost 3 bases to trimming and J lost 6 bases, with 5 bases between them. The CDR3 protein is CASSFRPGELFF. CDR3 bases: TGTGCCAGCAGTTTTCGTCCCGGGGAGCTGTTTTTT.

This clone was found many times. Different DNA sequences within this sample yield the same CDR3. J is TRBJ1-2 and V is TRBV28; D is unclear. CDR1 is MDHEN, CDR2 SYDVKM, per germline. This CDR3 has 11 amino acids. V was pared by 7 bases and J by 8 bases, with 11 bases between. The DNA for the CDR3 is TGTGCCAGCACCCCGGGAGGCGGCTACACCTTC. It yields the protein CASTPGGGYTF.

This sequence joins TRBV20-1 and TRBJ2-7; D may be TRBD2 (6 bases). Between the trimmed V and J ends, which lost 6 bases and 5 bases, there was a span of 17 bases. CDR3 size: 13 residues. Germline V lookup: CDR1 DFQATT, CDR2 SNEGSKA (reference sequence). The CDR3 bases are TGCAGTGCCTTCGGGGGATTTATGGACGAGCAGTACTTC. Translated: CSAFGGFMDEQYF.

As for this clone: Possible read error: a much larger clone is one base away. The CDR3 region is CANHTEGRGFAEAFF. For the CDR3, the DNA is TGTGCCAACCATACGGAAGGGCGGGGGTTCGCTGAAGCTTTCTTT. The V call is TRBV6-4, the J call TRBJ1-1, with a possible D match to TRBD1 (5 bases). V gave up 10 bases and J gave up 6 bases, with 24 bases separating them. This CDR3 is built from 15 residues. CDR1 is MRHNA and CDR2 is SNTAGT in the germline V gene.

Notes on this clone: An end of the junction differs from the germline gene, which may be a read error. The chain uses TRBV12-3 or TRBV12-4 and TRBJ1-6; D is perhaps TRBD1 (5 bases). There are 13 residues in the CDR3. DNA of the CDR3: TGTGTCAGCAGGTGGTCAGGGCTATCACCCCTCCACTTT. Protein: CVSRWSGLSPLHF.

This clone was counted at least ten times. V gene TRBV20-1 combines with J gene TRBJ1-2; D call uncertain. The CDR3 runs 13 residues. Germline CDR1 reads DFQATT; CDR2 reads SNEGSKA (reference sequence). Deletions cut 0 bases from V and 3 bases from J, with 8 bases between. The CDR3 loop reads CSARDAGHYGYTF. CDR3 bases: TGCAGTGCTAGAGATGCAGGACACTATGGCTACACCTTC.

The chain recombines TRBV30 with TRBJ2-5, with a possible D match to TRBD1 (6 bases). This CDR3 comprises 16 residues. In germline, CDR1 is GTSNPN, CDR2 SVGIG (reference sequence). Trimming removed 1 base from V and 1 base from J, with 16 bases in between. CDR3 in DNA: TGTGCCTGGAGTGGGGGGCCAGGGGTAGTCCAAGAGACCCAGTACTTC. Translating it yields CAWSGGPGVVQETQYF.

Remarks on this clone: An end of the junction does not agree with germline; a read error may underlie this. The CDR3 region is CASSIFLEDGELLF. CDR3 nucleotide sequence: TGTGCCAGCAGCATTTTTCTGGAAGACGGGGAGCTGCTTTTT. The chain links TRBV7-8 to TRBJ2-2; D possibly corresponds to TRBD2 (5 bases). The CDR3 has 14 residues. Looked up from germline, CDR1 is SGHVS and CDR2 is FQNEAQ.

A note on this clone: A much larger clone is a single base away; this may be a read error. The chain employs TRBV4-1 and TRBJ1-1; the D gene is possibly TRBD1 (6 bases). The CDR3 runs to 13 residues. Trimming took 5 bases from V and 5 from J, leaving 12 bases between them. CDR1 is MGHRA and CDR2 is YSYEKL in the germline V gene. The CDR3 protein is CASSYRDMTEAFF. The CDR3 DNA sequence: TGCGCCAGCAGCTACCGGGACATGACTGAAGCTTTCTTT.

This clone was picked up many times. A much larger clone is a single base away; this may be a read error. The chain employs TRBV4-1 and TRBJ2-7; 13 bases align to TRBD2. Germline V gives CDR1 MGHRA, CDR2 YSYEKL. This CDR3 has 15 residues. The DNA for the CDR3 is TGCGCCAGCAGCCCAGGACTAGCGGGAGTCTACGAGCAGCACTTC. Protein product: CASSPGLAGVYEQHF.

The V call is TRBV5-6, the J call TRBJ2-3; TRBD2 might be the D (5 bases). The germline CDR1 and CDR2 sequences are SGHDT and YYEEEE. The CDR3 is 16 amino acids. The V end was cut by 4 bases, the J end by 2 bases, with 17 bases between. In DNA form, the CDR3 reads TGTGCCAGCAGCAAGGTCAGAGGACTCAACACAGATACGCAGTATTTT. Its translation: CASSKVRGLNTDTQYF.

This clone was counted many times. This same CDR3 is encoded by further DNA sequences in the sample. V and J are TRBV7-3 and TRBJ2-1; the match to TRBD2 covers 8 bases. CDR1 SGHTA and CDR2 FQGTGA come from the germline V gene. The ends lost 1 base at V and 8 bases at J; junction bases unmatched: 10. The CDR3 has 16 amino acids. The CDR3 region is CASSLITGLGIDEQFF. As DNA, the CDR3 is TGTGCCAGCAGCTTAATTACGGGACTAGGAATCGATGAGCAGTTCTTC.

This clone was seen at least ten times. The chain recombines TRBV11-3 with TRBJ1-2; D not certain. This CDR3 is 12 amino acids long. The V end lost 0 bases, the J end lost 8 bases, and 7 bases lay between the germline ends. CDR1 and CDR2 from the germline V gene are SGHNT and YENEEA. The CDR3 protein is CASSLDVVGYTF. The CDR3 nucleotides are TGTGCCAGCAGCTTAGATGTGGTGGGCTACACCTTC.

This clone was counted ten times or more. Other nucleotide sequences from this sample produce the same CDR3. This chain connects TRBV28 to TRBJ2-3; 8 bases line up with TRBD2. V trimming: 4 bases; J trimming: 4 bases; junction bases outside the gene matches: 13. The CDR3 has 17 residues. CDR1 is MDHEN and CDR2 is SYDVKM in the germline V gene. The CDR3 coding sequence is TGTGCCAGCAGTTCCCCTAGTGCCGGGAGGGCCCCAGATACGCAGTATTTT. Translated, it gives CASSSPSAGRAPDTQYF.

The chain joins TRBV6-1 to TRBJ1-2, with TRBD1 as a possible D gene (6 bases). Germline V gene sequence: CDR1 MNHNS, CDR2 SASEGT. This CDR3 spans 16 amino acids. V dropped 11 bases and J dropped 0 bases, with 22 bases sitting between them. Here the CDR3 DNA reads TGTGCCCCCAGGGGCAGTGCCTTTTGGGCTAACTATGGCTACACCTTC. This gives the protein CAPRGSAFWANYGYTF.

To note about this clone: The junction differs from germline at one of its ends, possibly a read error. The chain combines TRBV7-7 with TRBJ1-6, with unresolved D. This CDR3 has 17 residues. Germline loops: CDR1 SSHAT, CDR2 FNYEAQ (reference sequence). CDR3 nucleotides: TGTGCCAGCAGCTTAATTTTCGTGGATATGGGCAATTCACCCCCCCACTTT. Protein: CASSLIFVDMGNSPPHF.

This clone showed up many times. The CDR3 coding sequence is TGTGCCATCCAGGGAGGGACCACCGGGGAGCTGTTTTTT. Amino acid sequence: CAIQGGTTGELFF. The chain employs TRBV24-1 and TRBJ2-2, with 7 nucleotides matching TRBD2. The CDR3 runs to 13 residues. The germline CDR1 and CDR2 sequences are KGHDR and SFDVKD. Unmatched junction bases numbered 6, after V lost 11 bases and J lost 4 bases.

This clone was counted only a few times. A clone one base away is much larger, so this may be a read error. V gene TRBV2 combines with J gene TRBJ1-1; no reliable D call. CDR1 is SNHLY, CDR2 FYNNEI, per germline. The CDR3 contains 13 residues. The CDR3 protein is CVSRGLENTEAFF. CDR3 sequence (DNA): TGTGTCAGCAGAGGACTGGAGAACACTGAAGCTTTCTTT.

This clone was counted at least ten times. V and J are TRBV25-1 and TRBJ1-6; D perhaps matches TRBD1 (5 bases). CDR1 and CDR2 (germline): MGHDK, SYGVNS. The V and J ends lost 6 bases and 7 bases respectively, with 19 bases between them. The CDR3 loop spans 16 amino acids. The CDR3 nucleotides are TGTGCCAGCAGAAATACCGGAAGAGGGGAAAATTCACCCCTCCACTTT. Translated, it gives CASRNTGRGENSPLHF.

This clone has at least ten counts. The rearrangement joins TRBV11-1 to TRBJ2-1; TRBD2 agrees at 13 bases. Per germline, CDR1 SGHAT and CDR2 FQDESV (reference sequence). CDR3 length equals 16 residues. V was pared by 4 bases and J by 8 bases, with 8 bases of the junction left unmatched. The DNA for the CDR3 is TGTGCCAGCAGCTCCCCAGGGACTAGCGGGATCGATGAGCAGTTCTTC. Translating it yields CASSSPGTSGIDEQFF.

This clone has a count of ten or more. The chain is built from TRBV7-9 and TRBJ1-1; the D gene is possibly TRBD1 (5 bases). The CDR3 covers 14 residues. Trimming removed 6 bases from V and 2 bases from J, with 13 bases in between. Germline lookup yields CDR1 SEHNR and CDR2 FQNEAQ (reference sequence). The CDR3 region has the DNA TGTGCCAGCAGTTTCGGGGGTTATAACACTGAAGCTTTCTTT. This codes for CASSFGGYNTEAFF. The full variable domain, completed using reference TRBV7-9 and TRBJ1-1, is DTGVSQNPRHKITKRGQNVTFRCDPISEHNRLYWYRQTLGQGPEFLTYFQNEAQLEKSRLLSDRFSAERPKGSFSTLEIQRTEQGDSAMYLCASSFGGYNTEAFFGQGTRLTVV.

This clone was recorded at least ten times. This chain uses TRBV3-1 with TRBJ2-3; 14 bases agree with TRBD2. Trimming cost V 2 bases and J 7 bases; bases outside gene matches: 5. The CDR3 runs to 16 residues. Per the germline V gene, CDR1 is LGHDT and CDR2 is YNNKEL (reference sequence). The CDR3 spells CASSQRLAGGRNTQYF. The CDR3, as DNA: TGTGCCAGCAGCCAACGACTAGCGGGAGGGCGAAATACGCAGTATTTT.